Below are 29 T cell receptor beta chains sequenced from a single sample in a study of shared clonotypes between healthy human individuals (dated by TCRdb to the early 2020s). Library method: the immunoSEQ multiplex PCR assay. TCRdb stores this immuneACCESS table with in-frame sequences only. Part of the clones is absent; in the studies checked, under half of the shortfall reflects unresolved V genes, and no reason is known for the rest. For this sample the table gives about 380,000 clones, of which around 96% were detected only once. About 0.32% of the sample is held by the ten biggest clonotypes. Sequences were obtained from memory CD8+ T cells sorted from blood. In the paper's terms, the cell subset or site label means: CD45RO+ cells pooled with CCR7-negative TemRA cells. Receptors were obtained from a man younger than 45 in good health.

J is TRBJ1-4 and V is TRBV29-1; D ambiguous. Trimming left V 3 bases short and J 6 bases short, with 11 bases between. This CDR3 has 13 residues. The germline CDR1 and CDR2 sequences are SQVTM and ANQGSEA. This chain's CDR3 is CSVETDKDEKLFF. The CDR3 nucleotides read TGCAGCGTTGAGACGGATAAGGATGAAAAACTGTTTTTT.

This chain joins TRBV5-1 and TRBJ2-7; D may be TRBD2 (6 bases). The V end was cut by 6 bases, the J end by 2 bases, with 15 bases between. Germline V CDR1 and CDR2: SGHRS, YFSETQ. This CDR3 spans 14 amino acids. For the CDR3, the DNA is TGCGCCAGCAAAGTTAGCGGCAGTACCTACGAGCAGTACTTC. It translates to CASKVSGSTYEQYF. Variable domain in full (rest from reference TRBV5-1 and TRBJ2-7): KAGVTQTPRYLIKTRGQQVTLSCSPISGHRSVSWYQQTPGQGLQFLFEYFSETQRNKGNFPGRFSGRQFSNSRSEMNVSTLELGDSALYLCASKVSGSTYEQYFGPGTRLTVT.

This chain links TRBV20-1 with TRBJ2-7; D ambiguous. The germline V gene has CDR1 DFQATT and CDR2 SNEGSKA (reference sequence). The ends were cut back, 0 bases at V and 3 bases at J, with 3 bases in the middle. CDR3 length equals 11 residues. The CDR3 sequence is CSAREVYEQYF. DNA for the CDR3: TGCAGTGCTAGAGAAGTCTACGAGCAGTACTTC.

This clone has just one count. This chain joins TRBV6-5 and TRBJ2-1, with D perhaps TRBD1 (5 bases). The CDR3 covers 14 residues. Trimming cost V 2 bases and J 9 bases, with 14 bases left between them. In germline, CDR1 is MNHEY, CDR2 SVGAGI. CDR3 amino acids: CASSYGSGMGEQFF. As DNA, the CDR3 is TGTGCCAGCAGTTACGGGTCAGGGATGGGTGAGCAGTTCTTC.

This rearrangement joins TRBV19 to TRBJ2-7; no firm D call. Between the trimmed V and J ends, which lost 0 bases and 6 bases, there was a span of 9 bases. The CDR3 totals 13 residues. Germline-derived CDR1 and CDR2 are LNHDA and SQIVND (reference sequence). The CDR3 nucleotides are TGTGCCAGTAGTATAGATCGGTGGGGCGAGCAGTACTTC. Protein product: CASSIDRWGEQYF.

This sequence joins TRBV2 and TRBJ1-1; D is possibly TRBD1 (5 bases). There are 15 residues in the CDR3. V was clipped by 8 bases and J by 1 base, with 17 bases between them. CDR1 is SNHLY, CDR2 FYNNEI, per germline. The CDR3 DNA is TGTGCCAGCGGCCGCCCGGGGCAGGCGAACACTGAAGCTTTCTTT. It yields the protein CASGRPGQANTEAFF.

The chain is built from TRBV11-2 and TRBJ1-4; D is ambiguous. CDR1 SGHAT and CDR2 FQNNGV come from the germline V gene. CDR3 length equals 11 residues. Between the trimmed V and J ends, which lost 2 bases and 8 bases, there was a span of 3 bases. The CDR3 sequence is CASSLREKLFF. CDR3 DNA: TGTGCCAGCAGCTTACGGGAAAAACTGTTTTTT.

The chain joins TRBV6-1 to TRBJ2-3; D may be TRBD1 or TRBD2 (5 bases each). V was clipped by 6 bases and J by 2 bases, with 15 bases between them. The germline gives CDR1 MNHNS, CDR2 SASEGT. This CDR3 is 15 amino acids long. The CDR3 sequence is CASSLVRDLTDTQYF. The CDR3 DNA sequence: TGTGCCAGCAGCCTGGTTAGGGACCTCACAGATACGCAGTATTTT.

J is TRBJ2-7 and V is TRBV27; D might be TRBD1 (5 bases). Deletions cut 5 bases from V and 2 bases from J, with 13 bases between. The CDR3 extends over 14 amino acids. Germline V gene data show CDR1 as MNHEY and CDR2 as SMNVEV (reference sequence). The CDR3 DNA reads as TGTGCCAGCAGTCGTCAGGGTCATACCTACGAGCAGTACTTC. Translated: CASSRQGHTYEQYF.

This chain connects TRBV7-9 to TRBJ2-3, with 11 bases lining up with TRBD2. CDR3 size: 15 residues. J gave up 7 bases and V 0 bases, and 3 bases lay outside the gene matches. From germline, CDR1 is SEHNR and CDR2 FQNEAQ (reference sequence). The CDR3 region is CASSLASGRGYTQYF. The CDR3 coding sequence is TGTGCCAGCAGCTTAGCTAGCGGGAGGGGATATACGCAGTATTTT.

This clone was seen a single time. V and J are TRBV10-3 and TRBJ1-2; 9 nucleotides agree with TRBD1. The J segment lost 8 bases and the V segment lost 11 bases, leaving 9 bases of the junction unmatched. Germline CDR1 and CDR2: ENHRY and SYGVKD. This CDR3 spans 12 amino acids. The CDR3 reads CAATGQGDGYTF. CDR3 nucleotides: TGTGCCGCCACGGGACAGGGCGACGGCTACACCTTC.

V is TRBV19 and J is TRBJ1-3; no definite D call. Trimming removed 7 bases at V and 2 bases at J, with 9 bases between. This CDR3 spans 13 amino acids. From germline, CDR1 is LNHDA and CDR2 SQIVND (reference sequence). The CDR3 DNA reads as TGTGCCAGTACCGGACGTCCTGGAAACACCATATATTTT. This translates into CASTGRPGNTIYF. The full variable domain, completed using reference TRBV19 and TRBJ1-3, is DGGITQSPKYLFRKEGQNVTLSCEQNLNHDAMYWYRQDPGQGLRLIYYSQIVNDFQKGDIAEGYSVSREKKESFPLTVTSAQKNPTAFYLCASTGRPGNTIYFGEGSWLTVV.

V gene TRBV6-1 combines with J gene TRBJ2-7, with TRBD2 identical over 10 bases. The germline V gene has CDR1 MNHNS and CDR2 SASEGT. The CDR3 loop spans 15 amino acids. The trim removed 11 bases at V and 6 bases at J, leaving 16 bases unmatched. The CDR3 DNA reads as TGTGCCGGATCCGGGCTAGCGGGAGCATTGGGCGAGCAGTACTTC. Encoded protein: CAGSGLAGALGEQYF.

This clone was found once. The chain combines TRBV5-1 with TRBJ2-3; TRBD2 agrees at 7 bases. Trimming cost V 5 bases and J 0 bases; bases outside gene matches: 6. The CDR3 is 15 amino acids. CDR1 and CDR2 (germline): SGHRS, YFSETQ. CDR3 bases: TGCGCCAGCAGGAGGCCTAGCGGCAGCACAGATACGCAGTATTTT. It is translated as CASRRPSGSTDTQYF.

The chain carries TRBV28 and TRBJ2-3; D gene ambiguous. From germline, CDR1 is MDHEN and CDR2 SYDVKM. Trimming removed 8 bases from V and 1 base from J, with 13 bases in between. This CDR3 is built from 14 residues. CDR3 DNA sequence: TGTGCCAGCGCGATAGCTGGCCGCACAGATACGCAGTATTTT. This encodes CASAIAGRTDTQYF. Using reference TRBV28 and TRBJ2-3 for the parts outside the CDR3, the full variable domain is DVKVTQSSRYLVKRTGEKVFLECVQDMDHENMFWYRQDPGLGLRLIYFSYDVKMKEKGDIPEGYSVSREKKERFSLILESASTNQTSMYLCASAIAGRTDTQYFGPGTRLTVL.

The V and J genes are TRBV30 and TRBJ1-2, with D maybe TRBD1 (6 bases). The germline CDR1 and CDR2 sequences are GTSNPN and SVGIG (reference sequence). The CDR3 consists of 14 residues. V gave up 5 bases and J gave up 0 bases, with 13 bases separating them. The DNA of the CDR3 is TGTGCCTGGCGGATGGACAGAGCTAACTATGGCTACACCTTC. Translating it yields CAWRMDRANYGYTF.

This clone was observed once. V is TRBV27 and J is TRBJ2-1, with TRBD2 matching over 8 bases. V trimming: 6 bases; J trimming: 3 bases; junction bases outside the gene matches: 4. CDR1 and CDR2 (germline): MNHEY, SMNVEV (reference sequence). The CDR3 sequence is 14 residues long. The CDR3 region has the DNA TGTGCCAGCAGATCACTAGCGGACTACAATGAGCAGTTCTTC. It specifies CASRSLADYNEQFF.

The chain joins TRBV5-4 to TRBJ2-1; tentatively, D is TRBD1 (6 bases). From germline, CDR1 is SGHNT and CDR2 YYREEE (reference sequence). This CDR3 comprises 14 residues. V shed 4 bases and J shed 5 bases, with 13 bases lying between them. CDR3 sequence: CASSLYRAHNEQFF. DNA of the CDR3: TGTGCCAGCAGCCTCTACAGGGCCCACAATGAGCAGTTCTTC.

The chain recombines TRBV27 with TRBJ1-2, with TRBD1 as a possible D gene (5 bases). V gave up 5 bases and J gave up 4 bases, with 8 bases separating them. The CDR3 runs to 12 residues. Germline CDR1 is MNHEY and CDR2 is SMNVEV (reference sequence). DNA of the CDR3: TGTGCCAGCAGTCGCCAGGGCTATGGCTACACCTTC. Protein product: CASSRQGYGYTF.

The V call is TRBV30, the J call TRBJ1-6; no clear D. Between the trimmed V and J ends, which lost 4 bases and 6 bases, there was a span of 22 bases. This CDR3 spans 17 amino acids. Germline V gene data show CDR1 as GTSNPN and CDR2 as SVGIG (reference sequence). The DNA for the CDR3 is TGTGCCTGGACTCAAACACCTAACGGACGGGTTAATTCACCCCTCCACTTT. As protein: CAWTQTPNGRVNSPLHF.

The rearrangement links TRBV5-4 to TRBJ2-1; possibly TRBD1 or TRBD2 for D (5 bases each). Trimming stripped 2 bases from V and 6 bases from J, with 9 bases between. The germline gives CDR1 SGHNT, CDR2 YYREEE (reference sequence). The CDR3 length is 13 residues. This chain's CDR3 is CASSFPRGNEQFF. CDR3 DNA: TGTGCCAGCAGCTTCCCGAGGGGCAATGAGCAGTTCTTC.

A single count supports this clone. V is TRBV5-4 and J is TRBJ2-1; TRBD2 agrees at 13 bases. The CDR3 runs 15 residues. CDR1 and CDR2 (germline): SGHNT, YYREEE (reference sequence). V lost 2 bases to trimming and J lost 10 bases; unmatched junction nucleotides: 6. CDR3 sequence: CASSLGLAGVGEQFF. In DNA, the CDR3 is TGTGCCAGCAGCTTAGGACTAGCGGGAGTAGGGGAGCAGTTCTTC.

This chain links TRBV7-8 with TRBJ1-1; D gene unclear. The germline V gene has CDR1 SGHVS and CDR2 FQNEAQ. V was pared by 3 bases and J by 3 bases, with 14 bases between. The CDR3 is 15 residues long. In nucleotides, the CDR3 is TGTGCCAGCAGCTTTTCTGGGCAAGCTTACACTGAAGCTTTCTTT. Encoded protein: CASSFSGQAYTEAFF.

The chain uses TRBV12-5 and TRBJ2-3; 8 bases map to TRBD2. Germline V CDR1 and CDR2: LGHNT, FRNRAP. V lost 0 bases, J lost 2 bases, and 10 bases stayed unmatched. The CDR3 extends over 18 amino acids. The CDR3 DNA sequence: TGTGCTAGTGGTTTGGTACGGGGGAGCGGGAGTCTCACAGATACGCAGTATTTT. It specifies CASGLVRGSGSLTDTQYF.

This rearrangement joins TRBV30 to TRBJ2-3, with 9 positions matching TRBD2. This CDR3 is 14 amino acids long. Germline V gives CDR1 GTSNPN, CDR2 SVGIG (reference sequence). The J segment lost 2 bases and the V segment lost 2 bases, leaving 2 bases of the junction unmatched. CDR3 sequence reads: CAWSPSGNTDTQYF. The DNA for the CDR3 is TGTGCCTGGAGTCCTAGCGGGAACACAGATACGCAGTATTTT.

V usage is TRBV27 and J usage is TRBJ1-1; the D gene is possibly TRBD1 (5 bases). CDR1 is MNHEY and CDR2 is SMNVEV in the germline V gene (reference sequence). With 0 bases removed from V and 0 bases from J, the gap between germline ends came to 8 bases. The CDR3 is made up of 15 amino acids. CDR3 DNA: TGTGCCAGCAGTTTATCAGGGGTTTTGAACACTGAAGCTTTCTTT. It codes for CASSLSGVLNTEAFF.

The chain employs TRBV6-5 and TRBJ1-5; D is undetermined. Germline V CDR1 and CDR2: MNHEY, SVGAGI. The CDR3 has 11 amino acids. V lost 2 bases to trimming and J lost 4 bases, with 0 bases between them. The CDR3 is CASSYNQPQHF. The CDR3 DNA reads as TGTGCCAGCAGTTACAATCAGCCCCAGCATTTT.

The chain couples TRBV6-1 to TRBJ2-7; D uncertain. Germline assignment: CDR1 MNHNS and CDR2 SASEGT. V lost 2 bases to trimming and J lost 3 bases, with 2 bases between them. The CDR3 sequence is 11 residues long. For the CDR3, the DNA is TGTGCCAGCAGTGAACACTACGAGCAGTACTTC. Translated, it gives CASSEHYEQYF.

The rearrangement links TRBV7-2 to TRBJ2-7, with 10 nucleotides matching TRBD2. Trimming cost V 1 base and J 4 bases; bases outside gene matches: 4. Per germline, CDR1 SGHTA and CDR2 FQGNSA. The CDR3 consists of 15 residues. CDR3 DNA sequence: TGTGCCAGCAGCTTAGACGGGACTAGCGTTTACGAGCAGTACTTC. Amino acid sequence: CASSLDGTSVYEQYF.